The 8 T cell receptor beta chains in this list originate from one sample, sequenced in a study of T cells in Graves' hyperthyroidism and ophthalmopathy (dated by TCRdb to about 2019). The library came from multiplex PCR. The instrument given in TCRdb is Illumina HiSeq 2000. Amplification of TCR beta CDR3 regions was carried out from RNA transcripts. A first-round RT-PCR of the TCR CDR3 used the HTBI primer set with the Qiagen OneStep RT-PCR kit. TCRdb took the public reads, trimmed them with fastp at Q25, ran MiXCR for clone calling and kept in-frame beta chains. Entries are consolidated by CDR3 protein sequence, retaining the most common genes and DNA. A total of about 260,000 distinct CDR3 sequences appear in this sample, 20% to 30% of them only once. Clones ranked in the top ten supply over 25% of the sample. Sequenced: blood. The receptors here all came from a man aged 40-50 years with Graves' hyperthyroidism that later progressed to Graves' ophthalmopathy.

This chain links TRBV12-5 with TRBJ2-7; 9 nucleotides agree with TRBD1. The length of the CDR3 is 13 residues. Trimming cost V 1 base and J 6 bases; bases outside gene matches: 1. Germline-derived CDR1 and CDR2 are LGHNT and FRNRAP. The CDR3 is CASGLAGQGEQYF. In nucleotides, the CDR3 is TGTGCTAGTGGTTTGGCGGGACAGGGCGAGCAGTACTTC.

This clonotype was counted ten times or more. The V gene is TRBV19, the J gene TRBJ2-5, with D unresolved. CDR1 is LNHDA and CDR2 is SQIVND in the germline V gene (reference sequence). V lost 1 base and J lost 2, with 11 bases in between. The length of the CDR3 is 15 residues. In DNA, the CDR3 is TGTGCCAGTAGTATAGTTGGGCAGGCTCAAGAGACCCAGTACTTC. It yields the protein CASSIVGQAQETQYF. Looking up the rest from reference TRBV19 and TRBJ2-5 gives the full variable domain: DGGITQSPKYLFRKEGQNVTLSCEQNLNHDAMYWYRQDPGQGLRLIYYSQIVNDFQKGDIAEGYSVSREKKESFPLTVTSAQKNPTAFYLCASSIVGQAQETQYFGPGTRLLVL.

In this sample, this clonotype turned up many times. The gene calls are TRBV15 and TRBJ1-1; D remains ambiguous. Germline loops: CDR1 LNHNV, CDR2 YYDKDF (reference sequence). V gave up 3 bases and J gave up 7 bases, with 9 bases separating them. CDR3 length: 12 amino acids. For the CDR3, the DNA is TGTGCCACCAGCAGTAATCGGGTTGAAGCTTTCTTT. Its translation is CATSSNRVEAFF.

This clonotype was seen many times. V usage is TRBV11-1 and J usage is TRBJ1-1; 7 nucleotides line up with TRBD1. Germline-derived CDR1 and CDR2 are SGHAT and FQDESV (reference sequence). J was trimmed by 0 bases and V by 5 bases; bases with no gene match: 9. The CDR3 totals 16 residues. The CDR3 sequence: CASSVEQGNMNTEAFF. Written as DNA, the CDR3 is TGTGCCAGCAGCGTTGAACAGGGGAACATGAACACTGAAGCTTTCTTT.

This clonotype was counted at least ten times. The J gene is TRBJ1-2, the V gene TRBV6-5; no firm D call. The CDR3 has 12 amino acids. CDR1 is MNHEY, CDR2 SVGAGI, per germline. V was pared by 8 bases and J by 0 bases, with 7 bases between. DNA of the CDR3: TGTGCCAGCGGGAGAGCTAACTATGGCTACACCTTC. Residues: CASGRANYGYTF.

At least ten counts were recorded for this clonotype. The V call is TRBV20-1, the J call TRBJ2-3, with 9 bases lining up with TRBD1. This CDR3 has 14 residues. The germline V gene encodes CDR1 DFQATT and CDR2 SNEGSKA (reference sequence). V lost 5 bases and J lost 6; bases outside the gene matches: 9. CDR3: CSALGTGQWDTQYF. The CDR3, as DNA: TGCAGTGCTCTCGGGACAGGGCAATGGGATACGCAGTATTTT.

This clonotype has a count of ten or more. The rearrangement joins TRBV7-8 to TRBJ1-1; D is unclear. Looked up from germline, CDR1 is SGHVS and CDR2 is FQNEAQ. There are 15 residues in the CDR3. Between the trimmed V and J ends, which lost 1 base and 0 bases, there was a span of 9 bases. The CDR3 DNA is TGTGCCAGCAGCTTAGACGGGCACATGAACACTGAAGCTTTCTTT. The encoded protein is CASSLDGHMNTEAFF.

This clonotype was observed at least ten times. The chain has TRBV28 and TRBJ2-7, with D possibly matching TRBD2 (6 bases). The CDR3 runs to 13 residues. Per germline, CDR1 MDHEN and CDR2 SYDVKM. Trimming took off 10 bases at V and 0 bases at J, with 13 bases between the two ends. The CDR3 reads CATQRGISYEQYF. The CDR3 nucleotides are TGTGCCACCCAACGGGGGATCTCCTACGAGCAGTACTTC.